Listed below are T cell receptor beta chains from one sample, sequenced in a study of blood T cells in healthy people across ages. MiXCR, applied by TCRdb to the 5' RACE reads, yields one record per CDR3 protein. The table has 1 million to 1.2 million distinct CDR3 sequences, roughly two fifths seen once. Sample: blood. The receptors derive from a man between 18 and 35 years old in good health. Both conserved end residues are part of each CDR3. Each record gives: CDR3 protein, V gene, clone size. Size values are once, few and many counts, or a class for expanded clones, and some rows have none.

CASSPRDSRYGYTF	TRBV3-1	few
CASSSRLGQGADTQYF	TRBV25-1	-
CAWKGANYGYTF	TRBV30	-
CASRATGVQGYTF	TRBV7-9	-
CASSLTLSGNTIYF	TRBV12-3/TRBV12-4	few
CASSSGTTSTNEKLFF	TRBV7-9	-
CASSFQKRGSSYNEQYF	TRBV7-8	-
CASSQDYKGETQETQYF	TRBV4-2	few
CATGDRRDTEAFF	TRBV6-5	-
CASRSTGSYNEQFF	TRBV6-6	few
CASSPGTVGELFF	TRBV13	-
CASSPRQGFAYEQYF	TRBV5-6	-
CASSLAAGLSNQPQHF	TRBV12-3/TRBV12-4	-
CASSLPAKAENNEQFF	TRBV7-8	-
CASSVTAGYNEQFF	TRBV9	few
CASSLFPPNTEAFF	TRBV7-3	few
CSATPGAVIAKNIQYF	TRBV20-1	-
CSVVPPANYGYTF	TRBV29-1	many
CASSLAGQGVSGNTVYF	TRBV7-2	-
CASSDGQGLLNEQFF	TRBV25-1	-
CASSFYNDANYGYTF	TRBV7-9	few
CASSLSAGASYEQYF	TRBV7-6	-
CASSLRGDLTDTQYF	TRBV7-2	few
CASRTDDQPQHF	TRBV12-3/TRBV12-4	few
CASSYSAALGEQFF	TRBV6-5	-
CASSLSGGEKLFF	TRBV5-1	-
CASSLTDRDYGYTF	TRBV6-5	-
CSARRVMESYNSPLHF	TRBV20-1	few
CASSHGQGASEQYF	TRBV4-2	-
CSAPDRTTNTEAFF	TRBV20-1	-
CASSQTGTIDNEQFF	TRBV7-3	few
CASSFGVGYTF	TRBV6-2/TRBV6-3	few
CASSQELWGTNEKLFF	TRBV4-3	-
CASSQDGRVFF	TRBV4-2	-
CSAGPPRSYNSPLHF	TRBV20-1	few
CASSQAAQEGNEQFF	TRBV4-2	-
CASSPSLGDTQYF	TRBV16	-
CAGSSMTGRGYTF	TRBV7-2	once
CASSQALAGSPGTQYF	TRBV4-2	-
CATSRDGAATTYEQYF	TRBV15	-
CASSIEHPGTEAFF	TRBV19	-
CAISEGFNNEKLFF	TRBV10-3	few
CASSYSGVGEKLFF	TRBV6-5	few
CASKKGTARVDEAFF	TRBV7-2	few
CASPPPGLAGVSTMRQFF	TRBV2	-
CASSQDGPDRGNQPQHF	TRBV4-3	-
CASSLADVDEKLFF	TRBV12-3/TRBV12-4	few
CATGPGTYEQYF	TRBV15	-
CASSYQDGAYEQFF	TRBV6-5	-
CASSFREEQFF	TRBV27	many
CASSQDLKGNTGELFF	TRBV4-2	-
CASSARSYQETQYF	TRBV14	-
CASSYREAYPEKLFF	TRBV12-3/TRBV12-4	few
CSARDLNRGPEQYF	TRBV20-1	-
CSVEGQSSYEQYF	TRBV29-1	few